Described below is a single T cell receptor (beta chain) sequence and its context. Its antigen is not known. Assay used: immunoSEQ multiplex PCR; TCRdb lists only in-frame clones, some missing. The table shows about 150,000 clones, with about 91% occurring only once. This entry is derived from a study of T cell responses to AZD1222 COVID-19 vaccine. The CDR3 consists of 16 residues. Germline lookup yields CDR1 MDHEN and CDR2 SYDVKM. V was clipped by 6 bases and J by 8 bases; unmatched bases: 15. Study-level points and caveats: Most donors were white British, females outnumbered males, and clonal diversity was possibly underestimated. The number of AZD1222 recipients seropositive at baseline was only 5 to 7.

The specimen was peripheral blood, collected on day 0 of AZD1222 vaccination. The rearrangement links TRBV28 to TRBJ1-4, with 7 positions matching TRBD1. This sequence was found in an adult in good health. CDR3 amino acids: CASRTQGGGAGEKLFF. CDR3 nucleotides: TGTGCCAGCAGGACCCAGGGAGGGGGCGCGGGGGAAAAACTGTTTTTT.